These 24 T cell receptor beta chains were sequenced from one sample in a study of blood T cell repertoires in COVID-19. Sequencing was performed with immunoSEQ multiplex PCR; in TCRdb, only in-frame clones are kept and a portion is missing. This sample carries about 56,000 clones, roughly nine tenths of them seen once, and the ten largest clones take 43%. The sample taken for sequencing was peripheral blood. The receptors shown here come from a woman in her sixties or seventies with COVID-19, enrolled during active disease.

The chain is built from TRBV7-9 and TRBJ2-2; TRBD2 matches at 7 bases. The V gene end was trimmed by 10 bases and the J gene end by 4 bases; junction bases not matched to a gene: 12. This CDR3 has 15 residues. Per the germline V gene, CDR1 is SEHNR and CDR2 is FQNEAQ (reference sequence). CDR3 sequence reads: CATPRWVAGTGELFF. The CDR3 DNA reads TGTGCCACCCCCCGATGGGTAGCGGGCACCGGGGAGCTGTTTTTT.

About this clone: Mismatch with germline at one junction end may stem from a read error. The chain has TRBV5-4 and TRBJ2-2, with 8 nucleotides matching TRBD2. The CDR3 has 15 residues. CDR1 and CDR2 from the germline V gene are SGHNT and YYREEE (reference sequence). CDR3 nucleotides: TGTGCCAGCAGCAGCGGGAGTAGTCGCACCGGCGAGCTGTTTTTT. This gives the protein CASSSGSSRTGELFF.

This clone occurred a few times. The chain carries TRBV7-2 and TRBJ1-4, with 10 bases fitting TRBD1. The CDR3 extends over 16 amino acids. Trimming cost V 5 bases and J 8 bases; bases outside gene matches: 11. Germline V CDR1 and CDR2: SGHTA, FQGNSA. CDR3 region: CASSPRQGASGEKLFF. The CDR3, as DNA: TGTGCCAGCAGCCCGAGACAGGGGGCTTCGGGAGAAAAACTGTTTTTT.

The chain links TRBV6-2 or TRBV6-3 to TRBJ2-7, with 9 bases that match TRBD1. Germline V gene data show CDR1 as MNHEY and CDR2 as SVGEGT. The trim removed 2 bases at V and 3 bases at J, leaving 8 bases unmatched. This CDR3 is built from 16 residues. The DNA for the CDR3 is TGTGCCAGCAGTTACGGGGAGGGACAGGGTGTCTACGAGCAGTACTTC. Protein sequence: CASSYGEGQGVYEQYF.

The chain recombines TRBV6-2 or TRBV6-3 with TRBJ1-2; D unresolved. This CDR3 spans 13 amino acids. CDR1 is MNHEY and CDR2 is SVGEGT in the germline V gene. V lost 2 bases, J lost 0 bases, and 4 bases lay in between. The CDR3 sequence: CASSYDTNYGYTF. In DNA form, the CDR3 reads TGTGCCAGCAGTTACGACACTAACTATGGCTACACCTTC.

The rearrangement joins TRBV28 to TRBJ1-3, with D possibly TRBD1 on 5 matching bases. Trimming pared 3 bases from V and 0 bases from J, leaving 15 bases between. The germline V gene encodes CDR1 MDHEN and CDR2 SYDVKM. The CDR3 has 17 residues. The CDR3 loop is CASSFASGVPSGNTIYF. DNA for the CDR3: TGTGCCAGCAGTTTTGCATCGGGGGTCCCCTCTGGAAACACCATATATTTT. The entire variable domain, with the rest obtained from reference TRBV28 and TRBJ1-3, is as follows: DVKVTQSSRYLVKRTGEKVFLECVQDMDHENMFWYRQDPGLGLRLIYFSYDVKMKEKGDIPEGYSVSREKKERFSLILESASTNQTSMYLCASSFASGVPSGNTIYFGEGSWLTVV.

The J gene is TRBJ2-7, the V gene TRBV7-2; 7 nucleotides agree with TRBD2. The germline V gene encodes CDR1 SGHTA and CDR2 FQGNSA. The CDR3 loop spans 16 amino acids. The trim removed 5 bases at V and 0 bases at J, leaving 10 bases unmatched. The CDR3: CASSRSGGLGSYEQYF. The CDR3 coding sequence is TGTGCCAGCAGCCGTTCGGGGGGTTTGGGCTCCTACGAGCAGTACTTC.

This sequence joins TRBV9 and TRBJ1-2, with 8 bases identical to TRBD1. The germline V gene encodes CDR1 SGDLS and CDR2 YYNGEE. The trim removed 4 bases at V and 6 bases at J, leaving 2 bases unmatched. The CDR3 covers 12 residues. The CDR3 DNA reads TGTGCCAGCAGCTTACAGGGGGATGGCTACACCTTC. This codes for CASSLQGDGYTF. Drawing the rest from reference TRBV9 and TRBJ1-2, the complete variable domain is DSGVTQTPKHLITATGQRVTLRCSPRSGDLSVYWYQQSLDQGLQFLIQYYNGEERAKGNILERFSAQQFPDLHSELNLSSLELGDSALYFCASSLQGDGYTFGSGTRLTVV.

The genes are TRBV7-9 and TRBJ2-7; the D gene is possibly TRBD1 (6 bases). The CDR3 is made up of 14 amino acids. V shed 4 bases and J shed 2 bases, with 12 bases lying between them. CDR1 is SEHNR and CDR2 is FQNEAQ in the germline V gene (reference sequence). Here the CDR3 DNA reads TGTGCCAGCAGCTCCGGGACAATTACCTACGAGCAGTACTTC. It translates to CASSSGTITYEQYF.

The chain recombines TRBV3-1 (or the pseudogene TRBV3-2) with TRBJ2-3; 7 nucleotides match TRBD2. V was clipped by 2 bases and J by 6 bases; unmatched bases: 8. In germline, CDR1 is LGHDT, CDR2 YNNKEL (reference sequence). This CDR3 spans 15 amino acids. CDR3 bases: TGTGCCAGCAGCCAAAGACCGGGAGGATCGGATACGCAGTATTTT. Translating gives CASSQRPGGSDTQYF.

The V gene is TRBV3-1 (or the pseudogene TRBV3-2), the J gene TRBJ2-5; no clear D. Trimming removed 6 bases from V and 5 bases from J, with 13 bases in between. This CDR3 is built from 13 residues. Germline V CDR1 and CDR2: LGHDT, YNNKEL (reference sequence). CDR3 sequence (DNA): TGTGCCAGCAGTCCGCCCGCCCGGGAGACCCAGTACTTC. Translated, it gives CASSPPARETQYF.

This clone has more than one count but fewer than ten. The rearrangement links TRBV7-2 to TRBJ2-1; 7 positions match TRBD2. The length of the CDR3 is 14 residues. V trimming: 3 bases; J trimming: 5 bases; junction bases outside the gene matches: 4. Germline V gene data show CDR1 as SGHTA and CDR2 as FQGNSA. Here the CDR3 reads CASSFTGLDNEQFF. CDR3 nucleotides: TGTGCCAGCAGCTTCACAGGACTAGACAATGAGCAGTTCTTC. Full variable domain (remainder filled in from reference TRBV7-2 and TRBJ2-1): GAGVSQSPSNKVTEKGKDVELRCDPISGHTALYWYRQSLGQGLEFLIYFQGNSAPDKSGLPSDRFSAERTGGSVSTLTIQRTQQEDSAVYLCASSFTGLDNEQFFGPGTRLTVL.

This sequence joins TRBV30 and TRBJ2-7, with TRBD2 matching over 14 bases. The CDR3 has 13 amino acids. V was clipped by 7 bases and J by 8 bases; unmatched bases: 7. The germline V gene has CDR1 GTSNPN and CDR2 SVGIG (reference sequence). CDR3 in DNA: TGTGCCTCCTGGACTAGCGGGAGGATTAAGCAGTACTTC. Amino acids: CASWTSGRIKQYF.

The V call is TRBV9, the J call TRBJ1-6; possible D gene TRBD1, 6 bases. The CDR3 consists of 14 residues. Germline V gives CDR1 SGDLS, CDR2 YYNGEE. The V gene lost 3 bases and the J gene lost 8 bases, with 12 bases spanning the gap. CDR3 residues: CASSEGEGDSPLHF. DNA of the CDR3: TGTGCCAGCAGCGAGGGGGAGGGGGATTCACCCCTCCACTTT. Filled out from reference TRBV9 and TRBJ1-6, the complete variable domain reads DSGVTQTPKHLITATGQRVTLRCSPRSGDLSVYWYQQSLDQGLQFLIQYYNGEERAKGNILERFSAQQFPDLHSELNLSSLELGDSALYFCASSEGEGDSPLHFGNGTRLTVT.

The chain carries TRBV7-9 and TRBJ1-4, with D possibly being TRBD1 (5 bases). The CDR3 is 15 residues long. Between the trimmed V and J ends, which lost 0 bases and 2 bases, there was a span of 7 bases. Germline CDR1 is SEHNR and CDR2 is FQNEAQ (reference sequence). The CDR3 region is CASSLAQGTNEKLFF. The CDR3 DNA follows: TGTGCCAGCAGCTTAGCGCAGGGCACTAATGAAAAACTGTTTTTT.

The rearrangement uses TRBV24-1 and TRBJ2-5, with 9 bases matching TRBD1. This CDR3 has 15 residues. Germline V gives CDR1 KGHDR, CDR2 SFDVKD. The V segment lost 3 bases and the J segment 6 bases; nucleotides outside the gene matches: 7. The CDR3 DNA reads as TGTGCCACCAGTGATCCGAGACAGGGGGGTCAGACCCAGTACTTC. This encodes CATSDPRQGGQTQYF.

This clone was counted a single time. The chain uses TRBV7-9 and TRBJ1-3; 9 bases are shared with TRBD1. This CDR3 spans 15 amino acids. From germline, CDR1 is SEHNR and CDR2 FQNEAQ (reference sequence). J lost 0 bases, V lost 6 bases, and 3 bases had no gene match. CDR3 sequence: CASRLTGGSGNTIYF. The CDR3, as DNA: TGTGCCAGCAGGTTGACAGGGGGCTCTGGAAACACCATATATTTT.

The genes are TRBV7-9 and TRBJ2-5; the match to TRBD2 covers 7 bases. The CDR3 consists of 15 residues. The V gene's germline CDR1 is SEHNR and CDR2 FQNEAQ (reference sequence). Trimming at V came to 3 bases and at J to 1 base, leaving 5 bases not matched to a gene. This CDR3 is CASSLWLAAQETQYF. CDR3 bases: TGTGCCAGCAGCTTGTGGCTAGCGGCCCAAGAGACCCAGTACTTC.

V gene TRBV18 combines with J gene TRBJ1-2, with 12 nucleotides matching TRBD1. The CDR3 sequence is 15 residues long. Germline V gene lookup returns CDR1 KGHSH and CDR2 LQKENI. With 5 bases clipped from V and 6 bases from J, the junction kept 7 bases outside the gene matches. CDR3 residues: CASSEGQGAFDGYTF. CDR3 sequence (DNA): TGTGCCAGCTCAGAGGGACAGGGGGCTTTCGATGGCTACACCTTC.

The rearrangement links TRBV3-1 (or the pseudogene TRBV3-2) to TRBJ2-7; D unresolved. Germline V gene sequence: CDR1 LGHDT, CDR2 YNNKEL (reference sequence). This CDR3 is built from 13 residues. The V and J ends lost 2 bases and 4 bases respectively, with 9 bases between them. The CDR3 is CASSQLSPYEQYF. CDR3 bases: TGTGCCAGCAGCCAACTATCCCCATACGAGCAGTACTTC.

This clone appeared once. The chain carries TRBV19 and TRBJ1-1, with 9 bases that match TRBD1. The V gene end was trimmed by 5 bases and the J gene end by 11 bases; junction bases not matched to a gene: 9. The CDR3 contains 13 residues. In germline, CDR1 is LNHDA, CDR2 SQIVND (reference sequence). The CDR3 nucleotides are TGTGCCAGTAGTGTCCCGGGACAGGGATACGCTTTCTTT. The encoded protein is CASSVPGQGYAFF.

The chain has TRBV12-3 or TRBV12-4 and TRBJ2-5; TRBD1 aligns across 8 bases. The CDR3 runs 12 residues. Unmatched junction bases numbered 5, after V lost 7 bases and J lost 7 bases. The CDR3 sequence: CASTPGQGTQYF. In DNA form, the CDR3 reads TGTGCCAGCACCCCAGGACAGGGGACCCAGTACTTC.

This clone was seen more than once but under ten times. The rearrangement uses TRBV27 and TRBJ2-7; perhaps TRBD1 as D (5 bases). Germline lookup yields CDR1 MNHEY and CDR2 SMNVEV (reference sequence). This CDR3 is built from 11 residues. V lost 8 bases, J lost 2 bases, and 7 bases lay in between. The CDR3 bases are TGTGCCAGCGGGGCTCCCTACGAGCAGTACTTC. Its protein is CASGAPYEQYF.

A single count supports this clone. The DNA for the CDR3 is TGTGCCAGCAGCTCTTTCTCCCTCCCCTACGAGCAGTACTTC. The encoded protein is CASSSFSLPYEQYF. The chain recombines TRBV7-2 with TRBJ2-7, with D unclear. CDR3 length equals 14 residues. Germline V gives CDR1 SGHTA, CDR2 FQGNSA. V gave up 4 bases and J gave up 2 bases, with 12 bases separating them.